One and the same sample provided the 21 T cell receptor beta chains below, sequenced in a study of T cells in Graves' hyperthyroidism and ophthalmopathy (dated by TCRdb to between 2019 and 2020). The receptor library was made with multiplex PCR. The instrument was an Illumina HiSeq 2000. Amplification of TCR beta CDR3 regions was carried out from RNA transcripts. The TCR CDR3 was subjected to a first round of RT-PCR using the HTBI primer set and the Qiagen OneStep RT-PCR kit. TCRdb passed the public sequencing reads through fastp at Q25 and MiXCR, retaining productive beta sequences. Each record represents a unique CDR3 protein, reported with the most common genes and DNA among its rows. For this sample there are hundreds of thousands of distinct CDR3 sequences; more than 45% appear just once. The biggest ten clones account for just over 8% of the sample. The sequenced material came from peripheral blood or thyroid tissue (not recorded which). All receptors come from a woman aged 18-29 years with Graves' hyperthyroidism. Donor details come from another sample of the same person, matched by shared clones.

This clonotype was counted at least ten times. The chain has TRBV24-1 and TRBJ1-1, with D possibly matching TRBD1 (5 bases). V lost 6 bases to trimming and J lost 6 bases, with 7 bases between them. The CDR3 totals 11 residues. The germline V gene has CDR1 KGHDR and CDR2 SFDVKD. The CDR3 DNA reads TGTGCCACCAGTTTAGGGGCTGAAGCTTTCTTT. It encodes CATSLGAEAFF.

The chain joins TRBV2 to TRBJ1-1, with TRBD1 matching over 7 bases. The CDR3 covers 15 residues. J gave up 2 bases and V 0 bases, and 3 bases lay outside the gene matches. The germline CDR1 and CDR2 sequences are SNHLY and FYNNEI. CDR3 in amino acids: CASSEARGGNTEAFF. For the CDR3, the DNA is TGTGCCAGCAGTGAAGCACGAGGGGGCAACACTGAAGCTTTCTTT.

In this sample, this clonotype turned up many times. The CDR3 coding sequence is TGTGCCAGCAGTGAAGAGCCGGGCTTCTATGGCTACACCTTC. Translated: CASSEEPGFYGYTF. The rearrangement joins TRBV2 to TRBJ1-2; the D is unclear. The V gene lost 1 base and the J gene lost 4 bases, with 10 bases spanning the gap. In germline, CDR1 is SNHLY, CDR2 FYNNEI. The CDR3 covers 14 residues. The full variable domain, its missing parts supplied by reference TRBV2 and TRBJ1-2, is EPEVTQTPSHQVTQMGQEVILRCVPISNHLYFYWYRQILGQKVEFLVSFYNNEISEKSEIFDDQFSVERPDGSNFTLKIRSTKLEDSAMYFCASSEEPGFYGYTFGSGTRLTVV.

This clonotype was detected ten times or more. This sequence joins TRBV29-1 and TRBJ2-7; D is uncertain. With 5 bases removed from V and 0 bases from J, the gap between germline ends came to 8 bases. This CDR3 is built from 12 residues. CDR1 is SQVTM, CDR2 ANQGSEA, per germline. CDR3 amino acids: CSVSWFSYEQYF. The CDR3 nucleotides read TGCAGCGTTAGCTGGTTCTCCTACGAGCAGTACTTC.

V usage is TRBV12-3 or TRBV12-4 and J usage is TRBJ2-7; 8 nucleotides align to TRBD1. This CDR3 region has 15 residues. V lost 2 bases, J lost 9 bases, and 12 bases stayed unmatched. DNA of the CDR3: TGTGCCAGCAGTTTAAAGGGGACAGGTGGGTGGGGGCAGTACTTC. Residues: CASSLKGTGGWGQYF.

This clonotype has only one observation. The chain joins TRBV13 to TRBJ1-2; D call uncertain. CDR3 length: 14 amino acids. Germline-derived CDR1 and CDR2 are PRHDT and FYEKMQ (reference sequence). Trimming shortened V by 1 base and J by 4 bases, and 10 bases separated the two germline ends. The CDR3 DNA follows: TGTGCCAGCAGCTTAGCCAATAGCGGCTATGGCTACACCTTC. Its protein product is CASSLANSGYGYTF.

In its sample, this clonotype was seen a few times. The J gene is TRBJ2-5, the V gene TRBV10-3; tentative D call: TRBD2 (5 bases). The CDR3 consists of 13 residues. V was pared by 10 bases and J by 7 bases, with 19 bases between. Germline loops: CDR1 ENHRY, CDR2 SYGVKD. Written as DNA, the CDR3 is TGTGCCAGCAGCCTCACTAGTAGAGGGACCCAGTACTTC. Its protein product is CASSLTSRGTQYF.

The V gene is TRBV7-2, the J gene TRBJ2-3, with TRBD2 matching 8 bases. The CDR3 loop spans 14 amino acids. V lost 11 bases to trimming and J lost 1 base; unmatched junction nucleotides: 8. The germline gives CDR1 SGHTA, CDR2 FQGNSA. CDR3 sequence: CASGLAGGTDTQYF. The CDR3 nucleotides are TGTGCCTCCGGGCTAGCGGGTGGCACAGATACGCAGTATTTT.

This sequence joins TRBV25-1 and TRBJ2-3, with TRBD1 identical over 9 bases. The CDR3 is 17 residues long. V lost 2 bases to trimming and J lost 1 base; unmatched junction nucleotides: 7. Germline CDR1 reads MGHDK; CDR2 reads SYGVNS. DNA for the CDR3: TGTGCCAGCAGTGAAACACTGGGACAGGGCGGCACAGATACGCAGTATTTT. It specifies CASSETLGQGGTDTQYF.

This clonotype was seen just once. The chain recombines TRBV7-8 with TRBJ2-7; TRBD1 aligns across 7 bases. The CDR3 runs to 12 residues. V was pared by 4 bases and J by 6 bases, with 3 bases of the junction left unmatched. The germline gives CDR1 SGHVS, CDR2 FQNEAQ. The CDR3 protein is CASSSRDSEQYF. The DNA of the CDR3 is TGTGCCAGCAGCTCACGGGACAGCGAGCAGTACTTC.

This chain uses TRBV29-1 with TRBJ2-2; 7 nucleotides match TRBD1. Germline CDR1 reads SQVTM; CDR2 reads ANQGSEA. This CDR3 has 14 amino acids. Trimming cost V 8 bases and J 0 bases; bases outside gene matches: 6. CDR3 residues: CSFLGTANTGELFF. The CDR3 DNA follows: TGCAGCTTCTTAGGGACAGCGAACACCGGGGAGCTGTTTTTT.

This chain links TRBV11-2 with TRBJ2-7; D is perhaps TRBD1 (5 bases). Trimming pared 4 bases from V and 3 bases from J, leaving 13 bases between. Germline CDR1 and CDR2: SGHAT and FQNNGV. The CDR3 extends over 14 amino acids. CDR3 coding DNA: TGTGCCAGCAGCTCCACAGGATATAACTACGAGCAGTACTTC. Protein sequence: CASSSTGYNYEQYF.

This clonotype was recorded a few times. J is TRBJ2-7 and V is TRBV20-1; possibly TRBD2 for D (5 bases). Germline lookup yields CDR1 DFQATT and CDR2 SNEGSKA (reference sequence). Trimming took off 0 bases at V and 6 bases at J, with 18 bases between the two ends. The length of the CDR3 is 15 residues. The CDR3 reads CSARDGSRPLGEQYF. The CDR3 DNA follows: TGCAGTGCTAGAGATGGGAGCAGGCCCTTGGGCGAGCAGTACTTC.

Only one count was recorded for this clonotype. V is TRBV12-3 or TRBV12-4 and J is TRBJ1-5; D is possibly TRBD1 (6 bases). CDR3 size: 14 residues. Trimming removed 2 bases from V and 11 bases from J, with 16 bases in between. For the CDR3, the DNA is TGTGCCAGCAGTTTACAGGGGTTACAAGAGACCCAGCATTTT. Protein product: CASSLQGLQETQHF.

This clonotype was recorded many times. V usage is TRBV2 and J usage is TRBJ1-5, with D unresolved. Trimming stripped 2 bases from V and 5 bases from J, with 13 bases between. Germline V gene lookup returns CDR1 SNHLY and CDR2 FYNNEI. The CDR3 consists of 15 residues. The CDR3 DNA reads as TGTGCCAGCAGTGAATGGCAGGCCGGGGATCAGCCCCAGCATTTT. Residues: CASSEWQAGDQPQHF.

This clonotype was observed a few times. This chain uses TRBV15 with TRBJ2-5, with 12 bases aligning to TRBD2. The germline V gene has CDR1 LNHNV and CDR2 YYDKDF (reference sequence). The CDR3 has 16 amino acids. V lost 5 bases, J lost 2 bases, and 6 bases stayed unmatched. In DNA, the CDR3 is TGTGCCACCAGCCGGGGACTAGCGGGCATACAAGAGACCCAGTACTTC. This encodes CATSRGLAGIQETQYF.

As concerns this clonotype: Lacking the conserved final phenylalanine or tryptophan, this CDR3 likely reflects a read error. The DNA is left out, because the CDR3 cannot be placed on it with certainty; the CDR3 is given as TCRdb lists it. The V and J genes are TRBV7-2 and TRBJ1-5. Including both end residues, the CDR3 is 9 amino acids long. The germline V gene has CDR1 SGHTA and CDR2 FQGNSA. This CDR3 reads CASNKSGTV.

This clonotype appeared a few times. This sequence joins TRBV2 and TRBJ2-5; TRBD1 is a possible D gene (5 bases). This CDR3 has 16 residues. CDR1 and CDR2 (germline): SNHLY, FYNNEI. Deletions cut 2 bases from V and 3 bases from J, with 16 bases between. CDR3 coding DNA: TGTGCCAGCAGTGAATCTCGCCTATGGGGCAAAGAGACCCAGTACTTC. It yields the protein CASSESRLWGKETQYF.

The DNA of the CDR3 is TGCAGTGCTAGTCCCGGCGGGGCCAACGTCCTGACTTTC. Amino acids: CSASPGGANVLTF. The chain recombines TRBV20-1 with TRBJ2-6; D remains unclear. The CDR3 spans 13 residues. Germline V gene data show CDR1 as DFQATT and CDR2 as SNEGSKA (reference sequence). Trimming removed 3 bases at V and 4 bases at J, with 7 bases between.

J is TRBJ1-4 and V is TRBV20-1; 7 nucleotides match TRBD1. Germline V lookup: CDR1 DFQATT, CDR2 SNEGSKA (reference sequence). This CDR3 contains 15 residues. With 0 bases clipped from V and 7 bases from J, the junction kept 8 bases outside the gene matches. The CDR3 nucleotides read TGCAGTGCTAGAGACAGACAGGGATTATCTGAAAAACTGTTTTTT. It encodes CSARDRQGLSEKLFF.

The J gene is TRBJ1-6, the V gene TRBV20-1, with D tentatively TRBD1 (5 bases). CDR1 and CDR2 from the germline V gene are DFQATT and SNEGSKA (reference sequence). The CDR3 is 14 amino acids. The CDR3 coding sequence is TGCAGGGAACGGGCAGGGAAGTATAATTCACCCCTCCACTTT. Amino acids: CRERAGKYNSPLHF.